The entry that follows covers one T cell receptor beta chain sequence. Its antigen remains undetermined. Relative to the germline gene, one junction end is altered; a read error may explain this. This sample is drawn from a study of B cell selection in AIRE deficiency (dated by TCRdb to between 2018 and 2021). A note on the overall study: Researchers compared TCRbeta repertoires of sorted blood CD4+ conventional T cells and regulatory T cells in AIRE-deficient patients with those in healthy controls. The TCR-sequenced cohort comprised roughly five AIRE-deficient APECED patients and roughly five healthy control donors. The investigation overall reported the following: In terms of TCRBV gene usage, CDR3 length and TCR diversity, Tconv and Treg cells from AIRE-deficient patients looked similar to Tconv and Treg cells from healthy donors. Among 3,500 to 4,500 shared Treg TCRbeta sequences, 31.6% were shared exclusively among healthy donors and just under 9.5% exclusively among patients, which suggests that Treg selection is less efficient in the absence of AIRE. About 30% of the Treg TCRbeta sequences shared among healthy donors were found in patient Tconv cells, which suggests that Treg-biased clones were diverted into the Tconv compartment. Only TCRbeta chains were sequenced; 35% to 40% of shared healthy-donor Treg sequences also occurred in healthy Tconv, possibly because of differing TCRalpha chains. Shared Treg sequences had shorter CDR3s, reflecting a bias toward rearrangements with few non-templated nucleotide insertions.

Conventional CD4 T cells were sorted as cells that were CD4+CD127+. Control samples were obtained from healthy donors who were not related to the patients. A FACSAria flow cytometer was used to sort the Tconv and Treg cells intended for TCRbeta sequencing. The sorted cells went into 5-ml round-bottom polystyrene tubes, and the dry cell pellets were then frozen at -80 degrees C until sequencing. CDR1 MNHEY and CDR2 SVGAGI are derived from the germline V gene. From the cysteine through the phenylalanine, the CDR3 covers 12 amino acids. Only the CDR3 DNA stays, 36 bases, in frame from base 1. The immunoSEQ platform was used for TCRbeta chain sequencing. On the study's bioinformatics: Roughly 110,000 distinct in-frame TCRbeta sequences from patients and 130,000 to 150,000 from healthy donors were obtained from pooled conventional T cell repertoires. Treg TCRbeta sequences found in two or more individuals were classed as public, and these public Treg TCRbeta sequences were then looked for in Tconv repertoires. Differences between groups were assessed by Mann-Whitney U tests with Bonferroni-Dunn correction in GraphPad Prism 7.03. In TCRdb, the immuneACCESS table is reduced to in-frame sequences with V and J assigned. These tables do not hold every clone; where another copy was compared, an unresolved V gene accounts for under half, and the others remain unexplained. That table furnishes V, J and clone size, whereas the DNA furnished D and trimming. The sample yields about 25,000 clones; about 95% were counted once. The leading ten clones occupy 0.2% to 0.3% of the sample.

The chain uses TRBV6-5 and TRBJ1-6, with the D gene not confidently named. The sequence derives from a human donor in good health. Sample: CD4+CD127+ conventional T cells sorted from PBMCs. The nucleotides are TGTGCCAGCAGTTATCTGAATTCACCCCCCCACTTT. This sequence encodes CASSYLNSPPHF.